The T cell receptor beta chain under discussion was sequenced for a study of cytomegalovirus exposure and HLA in healthy donors. Germline CDR1 and CDR2: ENHRY and SYGVKD. There are 14 residues in the CDR3. V lost 10 bases and J 5 bases, leaving 20 bases between the germline ends. Whole-study results and caveats: Rare TCR sequences predominated, though certain public TCRs were found in many donors.

PCR primers comprised 60 Vbeta and 13 Jbeta primers. Some clones are missing from TCRdb's copy, which holds only in-frame ones; the method was immunoSEQ multiplex PCR. Here the sample table reports tens of thousands of clones. With respect to this clone: Its target is unknown.

The chain couples TRBV10-3 to TRBJ1-2; D may be TRBD1 (6 bases). The TCR comes from a female donor in good health and CMV-seropositive. Sequencing used PBMCs. CDR3 coding DNA: TGTGCCACCACATTCCAGGGGAGGGATTATGGCTACACCTTC. It encodes CATTFQGRDYGYTF.